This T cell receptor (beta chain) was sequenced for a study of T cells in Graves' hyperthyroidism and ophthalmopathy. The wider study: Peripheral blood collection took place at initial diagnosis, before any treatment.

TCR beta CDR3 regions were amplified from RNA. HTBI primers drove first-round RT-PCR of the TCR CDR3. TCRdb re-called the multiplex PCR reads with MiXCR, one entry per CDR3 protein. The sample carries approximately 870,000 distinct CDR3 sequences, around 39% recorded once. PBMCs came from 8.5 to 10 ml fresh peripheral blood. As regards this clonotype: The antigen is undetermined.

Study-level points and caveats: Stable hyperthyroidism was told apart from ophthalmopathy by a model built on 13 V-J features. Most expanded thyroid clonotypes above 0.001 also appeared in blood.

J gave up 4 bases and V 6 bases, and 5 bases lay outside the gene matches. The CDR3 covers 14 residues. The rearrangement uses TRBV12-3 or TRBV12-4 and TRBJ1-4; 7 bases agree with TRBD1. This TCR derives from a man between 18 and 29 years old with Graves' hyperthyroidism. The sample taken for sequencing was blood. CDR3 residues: CASRMGQFNEKLFF. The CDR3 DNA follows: TGTGCCAGCAGGATGGGACAGTTTAATGAAAAACTGTTTTTT.